The clone carrying this T cell receptor beta chain was found once. This sample is part of a study of blood T cell repertoires in COVID-19. The overall study: Spain, Italy and the United States supplied samples that represented acute and convalescent COVID-19. In each case, the material was cDNA or gDNA derived from T cells, B-cell-depleted T cells, or PBMCs.

Methods used by the authors: From reference gene primer amplification, estimates of nucleated cell counts were derived. The table came from immunoSEQ multiplex PCR; TCRdb's copy has only in-frame clones and leaves some out. The DNA gave D and trimming, while V, J and clone size come from that table. The table includes 15,000 to 20,000 clones, about 86% detected once. The V and J ends lost 5 bases and 14 bases, in that order; junction bases with no gene match: 11. CDR3 length: 14 amino acids. CDR1 is LNHDA, CDR2 SQIVND, per germline (reference sequence). The source is a man between 65 and 80 years old with acute or convalescent COVID-19. The sequencing input was peripheral blood. V gene TRBV19 combines with J gene TRBJ2-1; 11 nucleotides align to TRBD2. The CDR3 bases are TGTGCCAGTAGTCCCGGGACTAGCGGTAAGGTTGAGTTCTTC. Protein sequence: CASSPGTSGKVEFF.